The next 3 T cell receptor beta chains were all read from a single sample in a study of blood T cell repertoires in COVID-19. Some clones are missing from TCRdb's copy, which holds only in-frame ones; the method was immunoSEQ multiplex PCR. The sample gives more than 300,000 clones, around 87% of which show up once; roughly a tenth is in the top ten. What was sequenced was peripheral blood. The source of these receptors is a woman younger than 45 with COVID-19, enrolled during active disease.

This sequence joins TRBV27 and TRBJ2-1; 8 bases align to TRBD1. Germline CDR1 is MNHEY and CDR2 is SMNVEV (reference sequence). The CDR3 covers 15 residues. The J segment lost 7 bases and the V segment lost 4 bases, leaving 9 bases of the junction unmatched. The CDR3 DNA is TGTGCCAGCAGTTCACCCCTACGACAGGGGAATGAGCAGTTCTTC. Translation gives CASSSPLRQGNEQFF.

The rearrangement uses TRBV2 and TRBJ2-1, with D possibly matching TRBD2 (5 bases). V shed 9 bases and J shed 6 bases, with 18 bases lying between them. Germline CDR1 is SNHLY and CDR2 is FYNNEI. This CDR3 region has 14 residues. This CDR3 reads CASGGPGVVNEQFF. The DNA of the CDR3 is TGTGCCAGTGGCGGGCCCGGGGTTGTCAATGAGCAGTTCTTC. Full variable domain (outside the CDR3, taken from reference TRBV2 and TRBJ2-1): EPEVTQTPSHQVTQMGQEVILRCVPISNHLYFYWYRQILGQKVEFLVSFYNNEISEKSEIFDDQFSVERPDGSNFTLKIRSTKLEDSAMYFCASGGPGVVNEQFFGPGTRLTVL.

The chain couples TRBV10-3 to TRBJ1-2, with D possibly TRBD1 on 6 matching bases. The CDR3 extends over 15 amino acids. Germline V CDR1 and CDR2: ENHRY, SYGVKD. Between the trimmed V and J ends, which lost 3 bases and 6 bases, there was a span of 17 bases. The CDR3 DNA sequence: TGTGCCATCAGTGAAGGGGACACATCACTCGATGGCTACACCTTC. It is translated as CAISEGDTSLDGYTF.